The entry below gives a single T cell receptor (beta chain) sequence along with its context. Original methodology: Nucleated cell number was recorded as an estimate derived from reference gene primer amplification. TCRdb's copy holds only in-frame clones and misses some; the assay was immunoSEQ multiplex PCR. V, J and clone size are those of that table, while D and trimming were read from the DNA. The sample consists of 150,000 or so clones, 81% of them appearing once. The record originates from a study of blood T cell repertoires in COVID-19. Study-level information: Acute and convalescent COVID-19 samples came from the United States, Italy and Spain. In each case, the material was cDNA or gDNA derived from T cells, B-cell-depleted T cells, or PBMCs.

Germline V gene sequence: CDR1 MNHEY, CDR2 SVGAGI. The CDR3 has 15 amino acids. With 6 bases clipped from V and 1 base from J, the junction kept 7 bases outside the gene matches. The sample consisted of peripheral blood. The chain recombines TRBV6-5 with TRBJ1-1, with 8 nucleotides matching TRBD1. This TCR was sampled from a human donor with acute or convalescent COVID-19. The donor label of this sample is uncertain. The CDR3 DNA reads TGTGCCAGCAGCCGACAGGGGATTTCGAACACTGAAGCTTTCTTT. Translation: CASSRQGISNTEAFF.